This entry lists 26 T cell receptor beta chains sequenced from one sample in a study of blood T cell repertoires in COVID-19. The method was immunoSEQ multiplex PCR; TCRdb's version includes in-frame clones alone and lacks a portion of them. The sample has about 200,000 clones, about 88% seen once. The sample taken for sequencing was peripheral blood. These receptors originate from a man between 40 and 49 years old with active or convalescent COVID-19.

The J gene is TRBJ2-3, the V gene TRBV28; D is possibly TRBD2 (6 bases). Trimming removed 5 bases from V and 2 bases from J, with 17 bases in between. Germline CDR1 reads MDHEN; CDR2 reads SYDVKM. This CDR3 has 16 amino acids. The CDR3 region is CASSDKGLGYTDTQYF. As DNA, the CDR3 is TGTGCCAGCAGTGACAAGGGACTGGGCTACACAGATACGCAGTATTTT.

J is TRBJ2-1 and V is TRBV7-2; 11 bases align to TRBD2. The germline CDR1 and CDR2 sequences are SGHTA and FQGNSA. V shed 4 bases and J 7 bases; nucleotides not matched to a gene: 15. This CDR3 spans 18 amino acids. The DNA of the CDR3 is TGTGCCAGCAGCTCCCACTTAGCGGGAGGGGGAGCTTTAAATGAGCAGTTCTTC. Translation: CASSSHLAGGGALNEQFF.

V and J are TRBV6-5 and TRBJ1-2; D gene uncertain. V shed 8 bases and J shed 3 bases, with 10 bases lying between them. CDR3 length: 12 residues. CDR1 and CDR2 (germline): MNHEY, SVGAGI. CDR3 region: CASPAQDYGYTF. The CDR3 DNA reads TGTGCCAGCCCTGCTCAGGACTATGGCTACACCTTC.

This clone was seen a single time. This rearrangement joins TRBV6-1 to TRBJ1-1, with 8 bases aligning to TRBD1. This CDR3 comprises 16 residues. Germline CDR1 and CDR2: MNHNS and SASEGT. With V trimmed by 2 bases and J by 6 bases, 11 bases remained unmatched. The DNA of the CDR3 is TGTGCCAGCAGTGAACAGGGGGCTCTGGGTTGGCCTGAAGCTTTCTTT. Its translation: CASSEQGALGWPEAFF.

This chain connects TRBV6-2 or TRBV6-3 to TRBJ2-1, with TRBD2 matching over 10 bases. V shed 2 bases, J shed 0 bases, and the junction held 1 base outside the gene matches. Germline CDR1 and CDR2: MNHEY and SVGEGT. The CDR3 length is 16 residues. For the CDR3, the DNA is TGTGCCAGCAGTTACCTAGCGGGGGCCTCCTACAATGAGCAGTTCTTC. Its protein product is CASSYLAGASYNEQFF.

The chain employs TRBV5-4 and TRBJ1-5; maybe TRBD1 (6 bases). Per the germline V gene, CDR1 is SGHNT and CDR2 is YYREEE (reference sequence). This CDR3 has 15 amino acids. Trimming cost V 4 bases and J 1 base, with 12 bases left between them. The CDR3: CASSQDRQSNQPQHF. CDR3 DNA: TGTGCCAGCAGCCAAGACAGGCAGAGCAATCAGCCCCAGCATTTT.

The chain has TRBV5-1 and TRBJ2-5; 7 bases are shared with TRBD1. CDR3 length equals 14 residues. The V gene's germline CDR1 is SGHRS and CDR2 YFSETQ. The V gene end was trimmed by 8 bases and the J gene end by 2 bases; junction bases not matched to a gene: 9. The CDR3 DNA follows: TGCGCCAGTTACACCGGGACAGCTCAAGAGACCCAGTACTTC. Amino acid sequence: CASYTGTAQETQYF.

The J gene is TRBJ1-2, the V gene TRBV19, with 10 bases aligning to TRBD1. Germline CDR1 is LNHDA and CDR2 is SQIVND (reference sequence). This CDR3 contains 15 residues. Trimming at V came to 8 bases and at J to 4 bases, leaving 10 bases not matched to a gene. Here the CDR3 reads CASRTPGQGTYGYTF. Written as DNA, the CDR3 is TGTGCCAGTCGCACCCCGGGACAGGGGACCTATGGCTACACCTTC.

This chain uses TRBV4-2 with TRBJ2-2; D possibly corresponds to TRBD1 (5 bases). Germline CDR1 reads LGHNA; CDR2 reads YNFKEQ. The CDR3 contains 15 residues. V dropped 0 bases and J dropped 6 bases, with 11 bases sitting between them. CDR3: CASSQEYWGAGELFF. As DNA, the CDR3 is TGTGCCAGCAGCCAAGAGTATTGGGGCGCCGGGGAGCTGTTTTTT.

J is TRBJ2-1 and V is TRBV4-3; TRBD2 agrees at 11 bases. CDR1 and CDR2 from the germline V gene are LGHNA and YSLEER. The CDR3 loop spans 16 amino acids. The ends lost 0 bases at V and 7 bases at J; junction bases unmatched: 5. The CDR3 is CASSQDEASGRNEQFF. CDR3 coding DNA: TGCGCCAGCAGCCAAGATGAAGCTAGCGGGAGGAATGAGCAGTTCTTC.

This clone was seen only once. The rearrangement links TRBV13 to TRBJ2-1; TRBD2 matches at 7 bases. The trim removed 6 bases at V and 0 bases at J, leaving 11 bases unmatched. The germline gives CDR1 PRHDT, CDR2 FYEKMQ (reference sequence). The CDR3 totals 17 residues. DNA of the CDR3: TGTGCCAGCAGTGCGATCGGGGGGTCGAGCTCCTACAATGAGCAGTTCTTC. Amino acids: CASSAIGGSSSYNEQFF.

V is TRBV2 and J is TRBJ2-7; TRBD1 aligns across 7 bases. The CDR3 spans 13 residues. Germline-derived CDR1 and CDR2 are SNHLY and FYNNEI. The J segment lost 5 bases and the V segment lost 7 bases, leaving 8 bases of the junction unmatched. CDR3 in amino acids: CASKRQGSHEQYF. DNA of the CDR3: TGTGCCAGCAAGAGACAGGGTAGCCACGAGCAGTACTTC.

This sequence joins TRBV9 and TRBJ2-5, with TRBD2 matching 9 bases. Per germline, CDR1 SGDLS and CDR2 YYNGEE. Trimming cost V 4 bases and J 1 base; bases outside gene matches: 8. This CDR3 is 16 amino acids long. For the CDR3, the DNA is TGTGCCAGCAGCCCCACGCTAGCGGGGTTCCAAGAGACCCAGTACTTC. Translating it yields CASSPTLAGFQETQYF.

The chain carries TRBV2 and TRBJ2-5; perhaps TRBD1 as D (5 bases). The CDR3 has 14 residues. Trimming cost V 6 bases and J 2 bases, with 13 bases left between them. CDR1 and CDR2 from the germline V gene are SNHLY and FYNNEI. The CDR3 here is CASRAAGRQETQYF. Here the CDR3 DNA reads TGTGCCAGCAGGGCGGCAGGGCGGCAAGAGACCCAGTACTTC.

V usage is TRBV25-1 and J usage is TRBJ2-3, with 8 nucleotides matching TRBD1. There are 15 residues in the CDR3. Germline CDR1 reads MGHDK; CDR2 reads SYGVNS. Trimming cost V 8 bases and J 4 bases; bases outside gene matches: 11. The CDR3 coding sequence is TGTGCCAGCGCCAATCAGGGGGCAGATGCAGATACGCAGTATTTT. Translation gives CASANQGADADTQYF.

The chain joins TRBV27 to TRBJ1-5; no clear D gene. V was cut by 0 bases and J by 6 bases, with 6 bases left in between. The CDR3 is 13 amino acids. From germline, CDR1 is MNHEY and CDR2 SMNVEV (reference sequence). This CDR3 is CASSLSGGQPQHF. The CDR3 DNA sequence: TGTGCCAGCAGTTTATCGGGAGGTCAGCCCCAGCATTTT.

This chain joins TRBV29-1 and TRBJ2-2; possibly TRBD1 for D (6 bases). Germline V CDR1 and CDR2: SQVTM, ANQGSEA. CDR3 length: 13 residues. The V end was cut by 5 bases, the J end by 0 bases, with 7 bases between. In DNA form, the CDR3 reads TGCAGCGTTCAGGGGACGAACACCGGGGAGCTGTTTTTT. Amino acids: CSVQGTNTGELFF.

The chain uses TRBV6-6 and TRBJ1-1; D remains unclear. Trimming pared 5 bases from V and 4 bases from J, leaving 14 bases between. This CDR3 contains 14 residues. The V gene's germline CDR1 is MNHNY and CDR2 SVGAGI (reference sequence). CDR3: CASSVSEGSTEAFF. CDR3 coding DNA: TGTGCCAGCAGTGTCTCCGAGGGTAGCACTGAAGCTTTCTTT.

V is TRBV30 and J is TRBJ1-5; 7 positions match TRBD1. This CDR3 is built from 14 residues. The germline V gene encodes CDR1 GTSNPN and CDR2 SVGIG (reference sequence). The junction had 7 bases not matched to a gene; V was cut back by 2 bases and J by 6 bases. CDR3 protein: CAWSLRAGGQPQHF. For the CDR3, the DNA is TGTGCCTGGAGTCTCCGCGCAGGGGGTCAGCCCCAGCATTTT.

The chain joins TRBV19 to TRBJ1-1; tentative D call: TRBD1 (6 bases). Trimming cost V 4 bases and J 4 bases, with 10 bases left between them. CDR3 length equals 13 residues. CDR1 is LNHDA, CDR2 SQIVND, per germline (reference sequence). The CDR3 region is CASSRQVGTEAFF. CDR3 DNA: TGTGCCAGTAGTAGACAGGTGGGCACTGAAGCTTTCTTT.

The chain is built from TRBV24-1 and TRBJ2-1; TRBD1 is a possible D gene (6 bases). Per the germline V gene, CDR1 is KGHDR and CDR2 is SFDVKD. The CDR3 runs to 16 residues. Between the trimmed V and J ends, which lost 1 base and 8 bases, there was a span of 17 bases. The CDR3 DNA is TGTGCCACCAGTGATTTACTGCCAGGGGAGAGGGATGAGCAGTTCTTC. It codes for CATSDLLPGERDEQFF.

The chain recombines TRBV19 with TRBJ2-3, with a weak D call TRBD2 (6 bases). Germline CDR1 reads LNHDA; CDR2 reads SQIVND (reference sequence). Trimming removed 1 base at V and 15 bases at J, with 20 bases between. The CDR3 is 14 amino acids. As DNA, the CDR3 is TGTGCCAGTAGTATAGCGGCGGAGGGGCCTCAGTATTATTTT. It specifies CASSIAAEGPQYYF.

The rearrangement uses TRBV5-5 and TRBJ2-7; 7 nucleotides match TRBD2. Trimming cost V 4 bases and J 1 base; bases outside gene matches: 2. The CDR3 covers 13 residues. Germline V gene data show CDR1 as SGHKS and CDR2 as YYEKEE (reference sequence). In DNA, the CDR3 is TGTGCCAGCAGCCATAGCGGGTCCTACGAGCAGTACTTC. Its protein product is CASSHSGSYEQYF.

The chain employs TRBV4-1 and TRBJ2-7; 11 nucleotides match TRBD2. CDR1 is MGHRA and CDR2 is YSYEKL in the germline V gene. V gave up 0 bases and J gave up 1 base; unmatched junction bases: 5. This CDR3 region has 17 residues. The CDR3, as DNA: TGCGCCAGCAGCCAAGAAACTAGCGGGGGAGCTTCCTACGAGCAGTACTTC. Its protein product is CASSQETSGGASYEQYF.

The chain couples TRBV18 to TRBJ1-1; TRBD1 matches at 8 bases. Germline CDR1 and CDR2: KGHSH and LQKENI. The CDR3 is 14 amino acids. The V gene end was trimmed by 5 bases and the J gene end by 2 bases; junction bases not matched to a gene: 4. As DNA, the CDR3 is TGTGCCAGCTCATCCGGACAGGGTAACACTGAAGCTTTCTTT. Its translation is CASSSGQGNTEAFF.

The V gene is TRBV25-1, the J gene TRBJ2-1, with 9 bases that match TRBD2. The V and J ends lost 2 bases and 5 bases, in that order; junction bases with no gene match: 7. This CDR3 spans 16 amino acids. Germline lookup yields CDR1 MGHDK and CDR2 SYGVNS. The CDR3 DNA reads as TGTGCCAGCAGTGAAGGAGGCGGGAGGGCGGACAATGAGCAGTTCTTC. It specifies CASSEGGGRADNEQFF.